These 24 T cell receptor beta chains share one sample of origin, sequenced in a study of shared clonotypes between healthy human individuals. Naive-designated CD8 cells lacked CD45RO, were positively enriched for CCR7, and omitted terminally differentiated effector memory CD45RA+ cells. Produced via immunoSEQ multiplex PCR; TCRdb's table is partial and in-frame only. This sample has millions of clones, with 85% to 95% found just once. Input material: naive CD8+ T cells from PBMCs. These TCRs come from a man aged 18 to 29 in good health. Some clones in this sample may be carry-over from other donors' samples.

In regard to this clone: Other DNA sequences of this sample code for an identical CDR3. This chain links TRBV28 with TRBJ2-7, with D unresolved. Germline-derived CDR1 and CDR2 are MDHEN and SYDVKM. Trimming left V 6 bases short and J 4 bases short, with 10 bases between. This CDR3 is 12 amino acids long. CDR3 nucleotide sequence: TGTGCCAGCAGGGGAAACAGTTACGAGCAGTACTTC. The encoded protein is CASRGNSYEQYF.

The chain carries TRBV9 and TRBJ2-7; D perhaps matches TRBD1 (6 bases). Germline CDR1 reads SGDLS; CDR2 reads YYNGEE. This CDR3 region has 12 residues. V was pared by 4 bases and J by 6 bases, with 11 bases between. CDR3 amino acids: CASSTGTGEQYF. In nucleotides, the CDR3 is TGTGCCAGCAGCACAGGGACCGGCGAGCAGTACTTC. Filled out from reference TRBV9 and TRBJ2-7, the complete variable domain reads DSGVTQTPKHLITATGQRVTLRCSPRSGDLSVYWYQQSLDQGLQFLIQYYNGEERAKGNILERFSAQQFPDLHSELNLSSLELGDSALYFCASSTGTGEQYFGPGTRLTVT.

Remarks on this clone: This specimen includes other DNA sequences encoding the same CDR3. The V gene is TRBV2, the J gene TRBJ2-1; 7 nucleotides match TRBD1. The germline V gene encodes CDR1 SNHLY and CDR2 FYNNEI. This CDR3 contains 14 residues. Trimming at V came to 4 bases and at J to 4 bases, leaving 4 bases not matched to a gene. The CDR3 protein is CASSGTGKYNEQFF. The DNA for the CDR3 is TGTGCCAGCAGTGGGACAGGCAAATACAATGAGCAGTTCTTC.

Regarding this clone: Additional DNA sequences in this sample encode the identical CDR3. This chain joins TRBV4-1 and TRBJ2-7; TRBD2 is a possible D gene (6 bases). V dropped 0 bases and J dropped 4 bases, with 10 bases sitting between them. Germline loops: CDR1 MGHRA, CDR2 YSYEKL. The CDR3 runs to 14 residues. For the CDR3, the DNA is TGCGCCAGCAGCCAAGATAGAGGAGGGTACGAGCAGTACTTC. This gives the protein CASSQDRGGYEQYF.

The gene calls are TRBV19 and TRBJ2-2; unclear D gene. V gave up 5 bases and J gave up 8 bases, with 15 bases separating them. The CDR3 consists of 14 residues. Germline V CDR1 and CDR2: LNHDA, SQIVND (reference sequence). The CDR3 spells CASSPPPGLGELFF. For the CDR3, the DNA is TGTGCCAGTAGTCCCCCTCCCGGGCTTGGGGAGCTGTTTTTT. Using reference TRBV19 and TRBJ2-2 for the parts outside the CDR3, the full variable domain is DGGITQSPKYLFRKEGQNVTLSCEQNLNHDAMYWYRQDPGQGLRLIYYSQIVNDFQKGDIAEGYSVSREKKESFPLTVTSAQKNPTAFYLCASSPPPGLGELFFGEGSRLTVL.

CDR3 loop: CASSLIRGLNTEAFF. The CDR3 DNA reads TGTGCCAGCAGCTTGATTCGGGGCCTGAACACTGAAGCTTTCTTT. The chain couples TRBV5-8 to TRBJ1-1, with TRBD1 as a possible D gene (5 bases). Germline V gene data show CDR1 as SGHTS and CDR2 as YDEGEE. CDR3 size: 15 residues. The V end lost 1 base, the J end lost 0 bases, and 10 bases lay between the germline ends. Drawing the rest from reference TRBV5-8 and TRBJ1-1, the complete variable domain is EAGVTQSPTHLIKTRGQQATLRCSPISGHTSVYWYQQALGLGLQFLLWYDEGEERNRGNFPPRFSGRQFPNYSSELNVNALELEDSALYLCASSLIRGLNTEAFFGQGTRLTVV.

The CDR3 DNA reads TGTGCCAGCAGTCAGGGGGACGAGCAGTACTTC. Amino acid sequence: CASSQGDEQYF. This sequence joins TRBV6-1 and TRBJ2-7, with 7 bases aligning to TRBD1. The V gene's germline CDR1 is MNHNS and CDR2 SASEGT. Losses at the gene ends were 5 bases for V and 5 bases for J; bases not matched to a gene: 0. There are 11 residues in the CDR3.

The CDR3 loop is CASSLEQGYYGYTF. In DNA, the CDR3 is TGCGCCAGCAGCTTGGAACAGGGCTACTATGGCTACACCTTC. The chain combines TRBV5-1 with TRBJ1-2, with D perhaps matching TRBD1 (6 bases). The CDR3 spans 14 residues. The V end lost 0 bases, the J end lost 3 bases, and 9 bases lay between the germline ends. Germline loops: CDR1 SGHRS, CDR2 YFSETQ. The entire variable domain, with the rest obtained from reference TRBV5-1 and TRBJ1-2, is as follows: KAGVTQTPRYLIKTRGQQVTLSCSPISGHRSVSWYQQTPGQGLQFLFEYFSETQRNKGNFPGRFSGRQFSNSRSEMNVSTLELGDSALYLCASSLEQGYYGYTFGSGTRLTVV.

The CDR3 is CASSLGDFGVFSAEQYF. CDR3 sequence (DNA): TGCGCCAGCAGCTTGGGAGATTTTGGGGTTTTCAGCGCCGAGCAGTACTTC. This chain links TRBV5-1 with TRBJ2-7; D is unresolved. Trimming shortened V by 0 bases and J by 6 bases, and 22 bases separated the two germline ends. CDR1 SGHRS and CDR2 YFSETQ come from the germline V gene. This CDR3 contains 17 residues.

This chain's CDR3 is CASSPSRATSTQYF. The CDR3 DNA reads as TGTGCCAGCAGCCCATCCCGGGCTACATCGACCCAGTACTTC. The gene calls are TRBV28 and TRBJ2-5; the D is unclear. Germline V lookup: CDR1 MDHEN, CDR2 SYDVKM. Trimming took off 6 bases at V and 7 bases at J, with 18 bases between the two ends. The CDR3 runs 14 residues.

J is TRBJ1-4 and V is TRBV28; D is unresolved. CDR1 is MDHEN and CDR2 is SYDVKM in the germline V gene. This CDR3 has 16 amino acids. Trimming shortened V by 5 bases and J by 0 bases, and 13 bases separated the two germline ends. CDR3 loop: CASSVPDGATNEKLFF. DNA for the CDR3: TGTGCCAGCAGTGTACCGGATGGTGCAACTAATGAAAAACTGTTTTTT.

This clone was counted once. V is TRBV6-5 and J is TRBJ2-7; TRBD2 matches at 9 bases. Germline V gene lookup returns CDR1 MNHEY and CDR2 SVGAGI. Trimming removed 6 bases from V and 4 bases from J; junction bases left unmatched: 7. CDR3 size: 14 residues. The CDR3: CASRIAGASYEQYF. The CDR3 nucleotides read TGTGCCAGCAGGATAGCGGGAGCGTCATACGAGCAGTACTTC.

This clone showed up just once. This chain joins TRBV7-9 and TRBJ2-7; a possible D gene is TRBD2 (5 bases). Germline loops: CDR1 SEHNR, CDR2 FQNEAQ (reference sequence). Trimming cost V 8 bases and J 7 bases, with 24 bases left between them. This CDR3 has 15 amino acids. The CDR3 spells CASSLRKGRGFEQYF. CDR3 DNA: TGTGCCAGCTCCTTAAGGAAGGGTCGAGGGTTTGAGCAGTACTTC. Based on the CDR3 plus reference TRBV7-9 and TRBJ2-7, the full variable domain is DTGVSQNPRHKITKRGQNVTFRCDPISEHNRLYWYRQTLGQGPEFLTYFQNEAQLEKSRLLSDRFSAERPKGSFSTLEIQRTEQGDSAMYLCASSLRKGRGFEQYFGPGTRLTVT.

J is TRBJ2-1 and V is TRBV7-9, with 9 bases identical to TRBD2. V lost 5 bases and J lost 3; bases outside the gene matches: 14. The CDR3 totals 18 residues. Germline V lookup: CDR1 SEHNR, CDR2 FQNEAQ (reference sequence). CDR3 region: CASSPSWASGAIYNEQFF. CDR3 DNA: TGTGCCAGCAGCCCGTCGTGGGCTAGCGGGGCAATCTACAATGAGCAGTTCTTC.

This chain uses TRBV15 with TRBJ1-2; 7 bases line up with TRBD1. The CDR3 sequence is 15 residues long. J lost 0 bases, V lost 5 bases, and 6 bases had no gene match. In germline, CDR1 is LNHNV, CDR2 YYDKDF (reference sequence). The chain's CDR3 is CATSGTGAANYGYTF. In DNA, the CDR3 is TGTGCCACCAGCGGTACAGGGGCCGCTAACTATGGCTACACCTTC.

V and J are TRBV4-3 and TRBJ1-3, with a weak D call TRBD1 (5 bases). Trimming removed 0 bases at V and 0 bases at J, with 12 bases between. Germline CDR1 LGHNA, CDR2 YSLEER. The CDR3 has 17 amino acids. CDR3 DNA sequence: TGCGCCAGCAGCCAAGATAGTTGGGGGGTCTCTGGAAACACCATATATTTT. Protein product: CASSQDSWGVSGNTIYF.

The chain has TRBV28 and TRBJ2-3, with D perhaps TRBD2 (6 bases). V lost 3 bases, J lost 0 bases, and 16 bases lay in between. This CDR3 has 17 residues. Germline-derived CDR1 and CDR2 are MDHEN and SYDVKM. In nucleotides, the CDR3 is TGTGCCAGCAGTTTCTCGGAGGGCCCCATAAGCACAGATACGCAGTATTTT. Translating it yields CASSFSEGPISTDTQYF.

The chain joins TRBV29-1 to TRBJ1-3, with D uncertain. Looked up from germline, CDR1 is SQVTM and CDR2 is ANQGSEA. V lost 4 bases, J lost 4 bases, and 8 bases lay in between. The CDR3 runs to 12 residues. The CDR3 DNA reads as TGCAGCGTTGTTACTAACGGAAACACCATATATTTT. Translation: CSVVTNGNTIYF. The variable domain in full, completed from reference TRBV29-1 and TRBJ1-3, reads SAVISQKPSRDICQRGTSLTIQCQVDSQVTMMFWYRQQPGQSLTLIATANQGSEATYESGFVIDKFPISRPNLTFSTLTVSNMSPEDSSIYLCSVVTNGNTIYFGEGSWLTVV.

The sample holds one count of this clone. The chain recombines TRBV5-1 with TRBJ2-7; tentative D call: TRBD2 (5 bases). The CDR3 has 15 residues. The V end was cut by 3 bases, the J end by 1 base, with 14 bases between. Looked up from germline, CDR1 is SGHRS and CDR2 is YFSETQ. This CDR3 reads CASSSRTHTSYEQYF. The CDR3 region has the DNA TGCGCCAGCAGCTCACGGACTCATACGTCCTACGAGCAGTACTTC.

This chain uses TRBV20-1 with TRBJ1-6, with no clear D. Trimming took 2 bases from V and 12 from J, leaving 5 bases between them. Germline assignment: CDR1 DFQATT and CDR2 SNEGSKA (reference sequence). The CDR3 sequence is 10 residues long. The chain's CDR3 is CSARRVPLHF. The CDR3 nucleotides are TGCAGTGCTAGAAGGGTACCCCTCCACTTT.

This clone was recorded once. The chain is built from TRBV18 and TRBJ2-2; D ambiguous. Trimming stripped 3 bases from V and 3 bases from J, with 14 bases between. There are 16 residues in the CDR3. CDR1 and CDR2 (germline): KGHSH, LQKENI. CDR3 nucleotide sequence: TGTGCCAGCTCACCGGAGTCCAGGTTATACACCGGGGAGCTGTTTTTT. Its translation is CASSPESRLYTGELFF.

This chain joins TRBV10-1 and TRBJ2-7; tentative D call: TRBD2 (6 bases). The germline gives CDR1 WNHNN, CDR2 SYGVQD (reference sequence). V was cut by 0 bases and J by 0 bases, with 12 bases left in between. This CDR3 has 16 amino acids. The CDR3 region is CASSESQRGYSYEQYF. For the CDR3, the DNA is TGCGCCAGCAGTGAGTCCCAACGGGGGTACTCCTACGAGCAGTACTTC.

J is TRBJ2-2 and V is TRBV25-1, with 8 positions matching TRBD1. The CDR3 runs 15 residues. Germline loops: CDR1 MGHDK, CDR2 SYGVNS. The J segment lost 4 bases and the V segment lost 3 bases, leaving 4 bases of the junction unmatched. CDR3 nucleotides: TGTGCCAGCAGTGACGGCAGGGGGCGCACCGGGGAGCTGTTTTTT. It codes for CASSDGRGRTGELFF.

This chain joins TRBV10-1 and TRBJ2-1, with a weak D call TRBD2 (5 bases). Trimming left V 2 bases short and J 0 bases short, with 8 bases between. Germline CDR1 is WNHNN and CDR2 is SYGVQD (reference sequence). This CDR3 has 15 residues. The chain's CDR3 is CASSETRSSYNEQFF. The CDR3 nucleotides read TGCGCCAGCAGTGAGACTAGGAGCTCCTACAATGAGCAGTTCTTC.